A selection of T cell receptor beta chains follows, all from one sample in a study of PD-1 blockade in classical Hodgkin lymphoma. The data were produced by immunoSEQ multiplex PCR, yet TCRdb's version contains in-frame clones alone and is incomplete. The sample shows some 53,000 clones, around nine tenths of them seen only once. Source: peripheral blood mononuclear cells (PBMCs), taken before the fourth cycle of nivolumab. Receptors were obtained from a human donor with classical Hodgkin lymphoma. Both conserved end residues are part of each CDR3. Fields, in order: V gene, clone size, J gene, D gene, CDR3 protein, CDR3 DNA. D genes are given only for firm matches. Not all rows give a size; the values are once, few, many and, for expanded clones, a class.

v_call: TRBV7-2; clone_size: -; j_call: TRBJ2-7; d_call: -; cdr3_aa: CASSLGVGPYEQYF; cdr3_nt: TGTGCCAGCAGCTTAGGGGTGGGCCCCTACGAGCAGTACTTC
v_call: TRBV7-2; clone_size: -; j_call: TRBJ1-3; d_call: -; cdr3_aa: CASSFDSNSGNTIYF; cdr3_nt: TGTGCCAGCAGCTTTGACTCCAACTCTGGAAACACCATATATTTT
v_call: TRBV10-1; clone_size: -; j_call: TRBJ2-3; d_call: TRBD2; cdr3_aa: CASRGLAGRVDTQYF; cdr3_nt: TGCGCCAGCAGGGGACTAGCGGGAAGGGTAGATACGCAGTATTTT
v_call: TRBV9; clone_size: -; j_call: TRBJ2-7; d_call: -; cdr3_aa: CASSGDMYEQYF; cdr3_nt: TGTGCCAGCAGCGGGGACATGTACGAGCAGTACTTC
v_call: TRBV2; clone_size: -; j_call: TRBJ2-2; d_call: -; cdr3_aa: CASRGTRAGELFF; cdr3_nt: TGTGCCAGCAGGGGGACACGGGCAGGGGAGCTGTTTTTT
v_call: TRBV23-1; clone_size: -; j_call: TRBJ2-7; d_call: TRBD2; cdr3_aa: CASSQSRDALASGALYEQYF; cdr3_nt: TGCGCCAGCAGTCAATCCCGAGACGCTTTGGCTAGCGGGGCCCTCTACGAGCAGTACTTC
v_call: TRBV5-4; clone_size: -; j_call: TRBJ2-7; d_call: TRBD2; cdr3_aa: CASSLGGGTPSYEQYF; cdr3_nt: TGTGCCAGCAGCTTGGGGGGAGGGACTCCCTCCTACGAGCAGTACTTC
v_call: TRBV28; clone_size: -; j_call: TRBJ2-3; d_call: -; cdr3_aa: CASSSNRVQYF; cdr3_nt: TGTGCCAGCAGTTCGAACAGGGTCCAGTATTTT
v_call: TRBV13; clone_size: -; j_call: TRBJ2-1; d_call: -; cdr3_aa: CASSLANGAGANNEQFF; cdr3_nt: TGTGCCAGCAGCTTAGCGAACGGCGCGGGGGCTAACAATGAGCAGTTCTTC
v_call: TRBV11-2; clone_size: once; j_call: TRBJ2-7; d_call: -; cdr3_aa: CASRLPGQTYEQYF; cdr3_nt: TGTGCCAGCAGGCTACCCGGACAAACCTACGAGCAGTACTTC
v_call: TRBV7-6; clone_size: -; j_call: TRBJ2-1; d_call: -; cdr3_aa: CASSLSGPDNEQFF; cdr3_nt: TGTGCCAGCAGCTTATCCGGACCTGACAATGAGCAGTTCTTC
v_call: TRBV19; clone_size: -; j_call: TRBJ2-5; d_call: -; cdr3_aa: CASSIGIGAGRETQYF; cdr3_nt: TGTGCCAGTAGTATAGGCATCGGGGCAGGGCGAGAGACCCAGTACTTC
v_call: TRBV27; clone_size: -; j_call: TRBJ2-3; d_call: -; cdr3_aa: CASSPPNRLATDTQYF; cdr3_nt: TGTGCCAGCAGTCCCCCAAACCGGCTGGCCACAGATACGCAGTATTTT
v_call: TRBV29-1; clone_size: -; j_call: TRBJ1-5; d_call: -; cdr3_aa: CSVEEMLGQPQHF; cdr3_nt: TGCAGCGTTGAAGAGATGCTAGGGCAGCCCCAGCATTTT
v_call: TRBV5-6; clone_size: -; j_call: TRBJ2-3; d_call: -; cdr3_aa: CASSLAGQWGTDTQYF; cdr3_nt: TGTGCCAGCAGCTTGGCCGGACAGTGGGGCACAGATACGCAGTATTTT
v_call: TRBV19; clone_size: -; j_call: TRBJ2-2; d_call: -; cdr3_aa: CASSIGIRSGELFF; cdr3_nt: TGTGCCAGTAGTATCGGGATCCGGTCCGGGGAGCTGTTTTTT
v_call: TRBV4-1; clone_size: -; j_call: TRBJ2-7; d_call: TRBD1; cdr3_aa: CASSITGVSSYEQYF; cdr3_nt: TGCGCCAGCAGCATCACAGGGGTTTCCTCCTACGAGCAGTACTTC
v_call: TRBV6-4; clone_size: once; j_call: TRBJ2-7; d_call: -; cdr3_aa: CASSDRTVYEQYF; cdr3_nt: TGTGCCAGCAGTGACCGGACAGTCTACGAGCAGTACTTC